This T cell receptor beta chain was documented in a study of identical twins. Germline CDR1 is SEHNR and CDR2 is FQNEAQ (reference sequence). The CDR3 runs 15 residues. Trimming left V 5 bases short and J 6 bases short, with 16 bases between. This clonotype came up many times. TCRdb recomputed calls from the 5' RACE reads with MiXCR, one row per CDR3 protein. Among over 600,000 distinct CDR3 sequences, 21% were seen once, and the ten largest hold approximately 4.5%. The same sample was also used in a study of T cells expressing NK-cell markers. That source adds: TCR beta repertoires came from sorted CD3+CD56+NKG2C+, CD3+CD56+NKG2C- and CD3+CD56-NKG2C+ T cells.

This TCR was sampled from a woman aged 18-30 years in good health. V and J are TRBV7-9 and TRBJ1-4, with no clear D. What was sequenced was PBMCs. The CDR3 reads CASSMRAPSDEKLFF. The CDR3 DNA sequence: TGTGCCAGCAGCATGAGGGCACCGTCCGATGAAAAACTGTTTTTT. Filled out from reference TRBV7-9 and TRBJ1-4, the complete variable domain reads DTGVSQNPRHKITKRGQNVTFRCDPISEHNRLYWYRQTLGQGPEFLTYFQNEAQLEKSRLLSDRFSAERPKGSFSTLEIQRTEQGDSAMYLCASSMRAPSDEKLFFGSGTQLSVL.